This entry describes one T cell receptor (beta chain). Its antigen is unknown. Germline and genes: mouse. The CDR3 extends 4 residues past the end of the read, so its final part is completed from the germline J gene. The data derive from a study of CD8+ T cells in alopecia areata. Points from the study as a whole: More clonal than normal scalp was lesional scalp, particularly alopecia totalis/universalis. Between patients, shared TCR sequences were less clear than in mice. This was possibly due in part to HLA diversity in the patient population.

Germline values: CDR1 NSQYPW, CDR2 LRSPGD (reference sequence). This CDR3 has 13 amino acids. Trimming took 6 bases from V and 4 from J; bases not matched to a gene: 2. A sort of pooled cutaneous lymph node cells used CD4, CD8alpha, NKG2D, NKG2ACE and other stains. Extraction and reverse transcription of RNA yielded cDNA as the sequencing template. Measured with immunoSEQ multiplex PCR; TCRdb has only the in-frame clones, and not every one. This sample has roughly 260,000 clones, each found more than once. This TCR came from a C3H/HeJ mouse with alopecia areata. Mouse strain MHC haplotype: H2-k. The specimen sequenced was CD4+ T cells sorted from a lymph node. V is TRBV1 and J is TRBJ2-1; TRBD1 aligns across 8 bases. The sequenced CDR3 bases are TGCACCTGCAGACGACAGGGGTATGCT. Its protein is CTCRRQGYA. The complete CDR3 reads CTCRRQGYAEQFF.